This T cell receptor beta chain was sequenced for a study of cytomegalovirus exposure and HLA in healthy donors. Use of 60 Vbeta and 13 Jbeta primers characterized the PCR. The repertoire was sequenced with immunoSEQ multiplex PCR; TCRdb's copy has only in-frame clones and lacks some. This sample has about 180,000 clones, with approximately 84% found just once. The CDR3 is 17 amino acids. V lost 0 bases to trimming and J lost 2 bases, with 17 bases between them. CDR1 SGHNT and CDR2 YYREEE come from the germline V gene (reference sequence). Sequencing was done on a sample of PBMCs. V and J are TRBV5-4 and TRBJ1-1; D gene uncertain. The receptor was isolated from a girl aged 10 to 17 in good health and CMV-seropositive. The chain's CDR3 is CASSLARRASPNTEAFF. The CDR3 DNA reads TGTGCCAGCAGCTTGGCTAGGCGGGCTTCTCCAAACACTGAAGCTTTCTTT.